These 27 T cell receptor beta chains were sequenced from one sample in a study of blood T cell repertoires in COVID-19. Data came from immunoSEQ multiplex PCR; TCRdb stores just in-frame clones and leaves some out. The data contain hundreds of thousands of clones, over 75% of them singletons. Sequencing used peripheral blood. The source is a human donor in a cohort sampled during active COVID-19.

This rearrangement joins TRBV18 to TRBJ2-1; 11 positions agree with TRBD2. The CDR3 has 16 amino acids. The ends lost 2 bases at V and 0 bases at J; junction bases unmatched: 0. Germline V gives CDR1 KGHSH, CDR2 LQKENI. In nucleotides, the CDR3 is TGTGCCAGCTCACCAACTAGCGGGAGCTCCTACAATGAGCAGTTCTTC. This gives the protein CASSPTSGSSYNEQFF.

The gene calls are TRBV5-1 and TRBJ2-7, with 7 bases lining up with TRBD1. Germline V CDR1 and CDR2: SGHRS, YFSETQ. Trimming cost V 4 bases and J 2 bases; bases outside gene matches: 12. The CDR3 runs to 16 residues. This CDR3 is CASSPGLRDSTYEQYF. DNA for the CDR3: TGCGCCAGCAGCCCGGGCCTAAGGGACAGCACCTACGAGCAGTACTTC.

CDR3 loop: CASSLGLGSQPQHF. CDR3 nucleotides: TGTGCCAGCAGCTTGGGTCTGGGCAGCCAGCCCCAGCATTTT. The chain recombines TRBV5-6 with TRBJ1-5; D is uncertain. Germline CDR1 and CDR2: SGHDT and YYEEEE. The CDR3 totals 14 residues. Trimming shortened V by 0 bases and J by 7 bases, and 11 bases separated the two germline ends.

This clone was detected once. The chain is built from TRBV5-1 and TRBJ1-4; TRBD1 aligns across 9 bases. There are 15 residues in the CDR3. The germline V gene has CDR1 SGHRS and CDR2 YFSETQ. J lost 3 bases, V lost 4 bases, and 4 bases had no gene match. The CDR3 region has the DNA TGCGCCAGCAGCCGGGACAGGGTACCTAATGAAAAACTGTTTTTT. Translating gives CASSRDRVPNEKLFF.

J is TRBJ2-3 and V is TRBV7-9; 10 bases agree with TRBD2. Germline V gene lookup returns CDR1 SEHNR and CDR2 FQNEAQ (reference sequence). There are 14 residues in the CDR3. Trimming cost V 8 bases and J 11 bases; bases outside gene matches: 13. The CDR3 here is CASQPGTSEGKQYF. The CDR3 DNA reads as TGTGCCAGCCAGCCCGGGACTAGCGAGGGGAAGCAGTATTTT. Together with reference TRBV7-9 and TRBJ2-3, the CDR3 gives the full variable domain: DTGVSQNPRHKITKRGQNVTFRCDPISEHNRLYWYRQTLGQGPEFLTYFQNEAQLEKSRLLSDRFSAERPKGSFSTLEIQRTEQGDSAMYLCASQPGTSEGKQYFGPGTRLTVL.

The CDR3 protein is CASSITGIQETQYF. The CDR3 bases are TGTGCCAGTAGTATAACGGGGATCCAAGAGACCCAGTACTTC. V usage is TRBV19 and J usage is TRBJ2-5; the D gene is possibly TRBD2 (5 bases). Germline V gene sequence: CDR1 LNHDA, CDR2 SQIVND (reference sequence). This CDR3 comprises 14 residues. Trimming took 2 bases from V and 1 from J, leaving 8 bases between them.

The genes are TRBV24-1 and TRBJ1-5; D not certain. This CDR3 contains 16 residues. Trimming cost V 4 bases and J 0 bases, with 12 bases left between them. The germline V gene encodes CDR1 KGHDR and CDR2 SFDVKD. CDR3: CATSDHRRGSNQPQHF. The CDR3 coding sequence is TGTGCCACCAGTGACCATAGGCGGGGTAGCAATCAGCCCCAGCATTTT.

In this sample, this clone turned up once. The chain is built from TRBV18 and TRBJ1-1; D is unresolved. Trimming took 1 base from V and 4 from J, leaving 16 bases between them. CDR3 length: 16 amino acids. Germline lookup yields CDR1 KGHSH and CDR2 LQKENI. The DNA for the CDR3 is TGTGCCAGCTCACCACGTGAGTGGAGGGTGGGCACTGAAGCTTTCTTT. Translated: CASSPREWRVGTEAFF.

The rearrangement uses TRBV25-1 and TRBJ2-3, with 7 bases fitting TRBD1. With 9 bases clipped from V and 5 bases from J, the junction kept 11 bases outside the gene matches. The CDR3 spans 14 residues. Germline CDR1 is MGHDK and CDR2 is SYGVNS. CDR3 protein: CASGTRQGVDTQYF. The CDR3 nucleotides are TGTGCCAGTGGGACGCGACAGGGCGTAGATACGCAGTATTTT.

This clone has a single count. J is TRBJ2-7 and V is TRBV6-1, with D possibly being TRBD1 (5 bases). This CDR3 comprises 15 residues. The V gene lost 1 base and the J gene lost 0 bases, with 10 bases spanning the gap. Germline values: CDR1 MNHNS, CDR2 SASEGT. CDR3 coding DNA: TGTGCCAGCAGTGAAGAAAACAGGAGCTCCTACGAGCAGTACTTC. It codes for CASSEENRSSYEQYF.

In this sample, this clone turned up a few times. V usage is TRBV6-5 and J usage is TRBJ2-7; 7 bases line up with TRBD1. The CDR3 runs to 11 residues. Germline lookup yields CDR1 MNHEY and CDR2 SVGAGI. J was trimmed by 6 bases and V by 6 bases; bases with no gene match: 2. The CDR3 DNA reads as TGTGCCAGCAGACGACAGGGCGAGCAGTACTTC. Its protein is CASRRQGEQYF.

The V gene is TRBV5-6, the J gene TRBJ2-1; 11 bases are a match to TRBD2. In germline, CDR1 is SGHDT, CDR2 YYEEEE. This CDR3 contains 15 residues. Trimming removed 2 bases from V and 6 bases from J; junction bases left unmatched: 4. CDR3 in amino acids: CASSFISGRGNEQFF. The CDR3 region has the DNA TGTGCCAGCAGCTTTATTAGCGGGAGGGGCAATGAGCAGTTCTTC.

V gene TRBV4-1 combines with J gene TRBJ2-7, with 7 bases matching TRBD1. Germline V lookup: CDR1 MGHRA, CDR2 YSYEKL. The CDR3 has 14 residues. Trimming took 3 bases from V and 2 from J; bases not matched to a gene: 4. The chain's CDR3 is CASSQMDRTYEQYF. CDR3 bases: TGCGCCAGCAGCCAGATGGACAGGACCTACGAGCAGTACTTC.

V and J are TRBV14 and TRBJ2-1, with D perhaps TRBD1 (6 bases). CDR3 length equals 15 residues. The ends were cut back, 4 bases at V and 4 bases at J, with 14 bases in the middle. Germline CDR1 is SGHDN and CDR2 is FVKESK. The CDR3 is CASSPLGGGYNEQFF. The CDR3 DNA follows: TGTGCCAGCAGCCCCCTAGGGGGTGGGTACAATGAGCAGTTCTTC.

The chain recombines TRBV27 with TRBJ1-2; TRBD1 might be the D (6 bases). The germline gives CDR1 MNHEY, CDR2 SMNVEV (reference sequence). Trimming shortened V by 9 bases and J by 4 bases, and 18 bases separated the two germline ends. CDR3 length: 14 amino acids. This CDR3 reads CASRKLTGPYGYTF. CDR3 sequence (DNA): TGTGCCAGTAGAAAACTCACAGGGCCCTATGGCTACACCTTC.

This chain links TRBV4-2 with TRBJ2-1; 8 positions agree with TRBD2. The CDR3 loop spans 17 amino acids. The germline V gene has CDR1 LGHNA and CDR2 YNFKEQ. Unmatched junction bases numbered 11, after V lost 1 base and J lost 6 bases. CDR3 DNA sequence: TGTGCCAGCAGCCAAGCGACCAGGACTAGCAGGACCAATGAGCAGTTCTTC. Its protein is CASSQATRTSRTNEQFF.

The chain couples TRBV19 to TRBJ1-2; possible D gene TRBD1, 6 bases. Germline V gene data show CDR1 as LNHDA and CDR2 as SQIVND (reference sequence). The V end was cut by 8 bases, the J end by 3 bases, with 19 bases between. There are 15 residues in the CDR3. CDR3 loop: CASQYGGLGDYGYTF. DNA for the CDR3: TGTGCCAGTCAATACGGGGGGCTAGGTGACTATGGCTACACCTTC.

The CDR3 here is CASAGGHYGYTF. The CDR3, as DNA: TGTGCCAGCGCAGGGGGGCATTATGGCTACACCTTC. The rearrangement uses TRBV28 and TRBJ1-2; 7 bases are shared with TRBD1. The CDR3 runs to 12 residues. From germline, CDR1 is MDHEN and CDR2 SYDVKM. Unmatched junction bases numbered 5, after V lost 8 bases and J lost 5 bases.

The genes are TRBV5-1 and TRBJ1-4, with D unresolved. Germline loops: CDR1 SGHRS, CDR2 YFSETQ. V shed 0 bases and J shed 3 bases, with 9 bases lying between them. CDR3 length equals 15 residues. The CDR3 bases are TGCGCCAGCAGCTTGGCCCGGGTTGCTAATGAAAAACTGTTTTTT. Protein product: CASSLARVANEKLFF.

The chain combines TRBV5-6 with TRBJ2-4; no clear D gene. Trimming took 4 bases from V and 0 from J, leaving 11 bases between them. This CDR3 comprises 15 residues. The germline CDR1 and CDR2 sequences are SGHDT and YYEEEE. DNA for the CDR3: TGTGCCAGCAGCCTAGACCCACTAGCCAAAAACATTCAGTACTTC. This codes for CASSLDPLAKNIQYF.

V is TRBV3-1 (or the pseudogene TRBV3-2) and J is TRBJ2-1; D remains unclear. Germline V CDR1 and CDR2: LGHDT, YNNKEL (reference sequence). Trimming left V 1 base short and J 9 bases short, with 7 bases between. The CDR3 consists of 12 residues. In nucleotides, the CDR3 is TGTGCCAGCAGCCAAGTCGGTCTTGAGCAGTTCTTC. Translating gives CASSQVGLEQFF.

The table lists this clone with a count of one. CDR3 residues: CASNREIGNQPQHF. In DNA, the CDR3 is TGTGCCAGTAACCGGGAAATTGGCAATCAGCCCCAGCATTTT. The rearrangement links TRBV19 to TRBJ1-5; D is undetermined. Per the germline V gene, CDR1 is LNHDA and CDR2 is SQIVND (reference sequence). V shed 7 bases and J shed 2 bases, with 12 bases lying between them. The CDR3 is 14 amino acids.

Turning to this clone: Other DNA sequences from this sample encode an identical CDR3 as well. CDR3 loop: CASSSGQGSYNEQFF. CDR3 coding DNA: TGCGCCAGCAGCTCCGGACAGGGGAGTTACAATGAGCAGTTCTTC. The chain recombines TRBV5-1 with TRBJ2-1; 9 positions match TRBD1. The length of the CDR3 is 15 residues. Trimming at V came to 3 bases and at J to 4 bases, leaving 5 bases not matched to a gene. Germline V gene lookup returns CDR1 SGHRS and CDR2 YFSETQ.

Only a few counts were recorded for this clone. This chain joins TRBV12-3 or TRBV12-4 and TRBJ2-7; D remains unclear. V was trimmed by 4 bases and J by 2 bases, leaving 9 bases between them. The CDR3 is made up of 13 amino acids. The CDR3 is CASSSLFPYEQYF. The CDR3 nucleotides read TGTGCCAGCAGTTCCCTTTTCCCCTACGAGCAGTACTTC.

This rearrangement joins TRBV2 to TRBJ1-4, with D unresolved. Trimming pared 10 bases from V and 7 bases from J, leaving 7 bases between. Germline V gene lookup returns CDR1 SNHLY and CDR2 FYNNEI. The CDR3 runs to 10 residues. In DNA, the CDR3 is TGTGCCACCTACGGTGAAAAACTGTTTTTT. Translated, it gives CATYGEKLFF.

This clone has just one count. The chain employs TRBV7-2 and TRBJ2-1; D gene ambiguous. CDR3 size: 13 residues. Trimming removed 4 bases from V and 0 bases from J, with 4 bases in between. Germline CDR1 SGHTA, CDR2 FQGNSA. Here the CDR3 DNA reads TGTGCCAGCAGCTCAGACTCCTACAATGAGCAGTTCTTC. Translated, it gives CASSSDSYNEQFF.

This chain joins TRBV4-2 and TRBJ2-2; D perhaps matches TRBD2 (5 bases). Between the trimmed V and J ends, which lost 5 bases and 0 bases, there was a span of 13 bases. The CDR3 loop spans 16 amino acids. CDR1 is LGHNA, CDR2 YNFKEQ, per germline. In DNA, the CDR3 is TGTGCCAGCAGCTATGGTTGGACTTCGAACACCGGGGAGCTGTTTTTT. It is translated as CASSYGWTSNTGELFF.